This note documents a single T cell receptor beta chain sequence. Its cognate antigen is unknown. The table came from immunoSEQ multiplex PCR; TCRdb's copy has only in-frame clones and leaves some out. The sample shows around 100,000 clones, around 94% of them seen only once. Germline-derived CDR1 and CDR2 are LNHDA and SQIVND (reference sequence). The CDR3 length is 13 residues. Trimming at V came to 5 bases and at J to 6 bases, leaving 4 bases not matched to a gene. The sample originates from a study of T cell responses to AZD1222 COVID-19 vaccine. Broader study findings: Of the AZD1222 recipients, only five to seven were seropositive at baseline. Spike regions recognized by vaccine-associated CD4 TCRs spanned the protein, led by 160-218 and 743-854. Only after the peak T cell response were repertoires sampled.

This receptor was obtained from an adult in good health. The sequencing here drew on peripheral blood, taken on day 0 of AZD1222 vaccination. The gene calls are TRBV19 and TRBJ2-7; 10 bases align to TRBD1. CDR3 sequence: CASSPGQGGEQYF. The CDR3 DNA sequence: TGTGCCAGTAGTCCAGGACAGGGGGGCGAGCAGTACTTC.